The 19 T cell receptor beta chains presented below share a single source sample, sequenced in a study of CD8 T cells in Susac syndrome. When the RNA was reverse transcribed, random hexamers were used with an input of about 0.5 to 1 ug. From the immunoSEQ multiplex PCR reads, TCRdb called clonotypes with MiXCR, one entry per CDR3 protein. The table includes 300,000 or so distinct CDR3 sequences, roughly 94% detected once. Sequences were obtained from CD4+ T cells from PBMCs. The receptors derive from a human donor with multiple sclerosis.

CDR3 DNA sequence: TGTGCCAGCAGCCCCGGAATTCTGGGCAGTTCCACTGAAGCTTTCTTT. The encoded protein is CASSPGILGSSTEAFF. This chain joins TRBV7-2 and TRBJ1-1; D remains unclear. From germline, CDR1 is SGHTA and CDR2 FQGNSA. Trimming shortened V by 5 bases and J by 4 bases, and 20 bases separated the two germline ends. This CDR3 comprises 16 residues. The complete variable domain, with remaining parts taken from reference TRBV7-2 and TRBJ1-1, reads GAGVSQSPSNKVTEKGKDVELRCDPISGHTALYWYRQSLGQGLEFLIYFQGNSAPDKSGLPSDRFSAERTGGSVSTLTIQRTQQEDSAVYLCASSPGILGSSTEAFFGQGTRLTVV.

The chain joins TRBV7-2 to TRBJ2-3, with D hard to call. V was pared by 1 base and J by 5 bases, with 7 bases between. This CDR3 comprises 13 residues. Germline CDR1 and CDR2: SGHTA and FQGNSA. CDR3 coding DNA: TGTGCCAGCAGCTTAGAGCCGGGAGATACGCAGTATTTT. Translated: CASSLEPGDTQYF.

CDR3 in DNA: TGCAGCGTTGCTTTTGCGGTCTCCTACGAGCAGTACTTC. It is translated as CSVAFAVSYEQYF. The V gene is TRBV29-1, the J gene TRBJ2-7; D is unresolved. Germline CDR1 SQVTM, CDR2 ANQGSEA. Trimming removed 4 bases at V and 0 bases at J, with 10 bases between. The length of the CDR3 is 13 residues.

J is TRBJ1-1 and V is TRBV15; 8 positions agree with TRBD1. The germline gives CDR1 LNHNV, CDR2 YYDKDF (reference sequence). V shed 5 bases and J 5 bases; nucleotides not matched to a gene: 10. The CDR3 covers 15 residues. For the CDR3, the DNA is TGTGCCACCAGCGGGGGAGGACAGGGCCGAACTGAAGCTTTCTTT. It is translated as CATSGGGQGRTEAFF.

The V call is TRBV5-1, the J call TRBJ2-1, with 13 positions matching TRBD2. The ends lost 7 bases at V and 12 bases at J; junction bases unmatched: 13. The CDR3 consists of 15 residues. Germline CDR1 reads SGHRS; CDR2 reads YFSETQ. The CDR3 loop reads CASSLLGTSGGVQFF. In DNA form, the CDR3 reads TGCGCCAGCTCTCTCCTTGGTACTAGCGGGGGGGTGCAGTTCTTC.

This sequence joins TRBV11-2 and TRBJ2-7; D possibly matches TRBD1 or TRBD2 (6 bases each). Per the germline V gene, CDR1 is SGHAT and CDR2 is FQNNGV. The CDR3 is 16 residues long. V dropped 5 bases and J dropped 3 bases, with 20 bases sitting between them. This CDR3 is CASSPRPRGQGYEQYF. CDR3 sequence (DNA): TGTGCCAGCAGCCCCCGGCCACGGGGGCAGGGCTACGAGCAGTACTTC.

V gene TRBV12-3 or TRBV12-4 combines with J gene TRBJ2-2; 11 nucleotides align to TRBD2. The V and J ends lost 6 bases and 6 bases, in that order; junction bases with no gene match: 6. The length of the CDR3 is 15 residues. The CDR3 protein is CASRRLAGTSGELFF. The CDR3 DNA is TGTGCCAGCAGGAGACTAGCGGGGACCTCCGGGGAGCTGTTTTTT.

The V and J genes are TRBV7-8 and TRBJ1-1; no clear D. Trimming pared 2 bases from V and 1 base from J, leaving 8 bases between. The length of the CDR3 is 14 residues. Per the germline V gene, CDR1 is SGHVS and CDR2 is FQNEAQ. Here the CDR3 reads CASSLMIPNTEAFF. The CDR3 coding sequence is TGTGCCAGCAGCTTAATGATCCCGAACACTGAAGCTTTCTTT.

Written as DNA, the CDR3 is TGTGCCAGCAGTTGGGGCGGGACATCCACCGGGGAGCTGTTTTTT. Amino acid sequence: CASSWGGTSTGELFF. The chain couples TRBV12-3 or TRBV12-4 to TRBJ2-2, with D perhaps assigned TRBD1 or TRBD2 (6 bases each). V dropped 4 bases and J dropped 4 bases, with 13 bases sitting between them. This CDR3 is 15 amino acids long.

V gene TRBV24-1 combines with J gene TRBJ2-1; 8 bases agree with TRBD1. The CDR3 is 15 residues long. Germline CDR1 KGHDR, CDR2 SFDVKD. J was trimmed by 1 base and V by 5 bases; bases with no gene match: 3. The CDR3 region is CATSGNRGSYNEQFF. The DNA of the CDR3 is TGTGCCACCAGTGGGAACAGGGGGTCCTACAATGAGCAGTTCTTC.

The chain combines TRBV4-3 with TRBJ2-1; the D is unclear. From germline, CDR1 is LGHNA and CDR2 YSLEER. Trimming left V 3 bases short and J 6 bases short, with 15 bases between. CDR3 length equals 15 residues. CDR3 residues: CASSHGPFLPNEQFF. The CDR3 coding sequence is TGCGCCAGCAGCCATGGGCCCTTCTTGCCCAATGAGCAGTTCTTC.

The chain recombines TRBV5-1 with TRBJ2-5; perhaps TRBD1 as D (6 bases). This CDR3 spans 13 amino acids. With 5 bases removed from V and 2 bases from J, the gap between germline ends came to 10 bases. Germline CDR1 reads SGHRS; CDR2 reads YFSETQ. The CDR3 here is CASRKDSQETQYF. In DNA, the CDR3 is TGCGCCAGCAGAAAGGACAGTCAAGAGACCCAGTACTTC. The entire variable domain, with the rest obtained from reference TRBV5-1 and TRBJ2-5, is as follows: KAGVTQTPRYLIKTRGQQVTLSCSPISGHRSVSWYQQTPGQGLQFLFEYFSETQRNKGNFPGRFSGRQFSNSRSEMNVSTLELGDSALYLCASRKDSQETQYFGPGTRLLVL.

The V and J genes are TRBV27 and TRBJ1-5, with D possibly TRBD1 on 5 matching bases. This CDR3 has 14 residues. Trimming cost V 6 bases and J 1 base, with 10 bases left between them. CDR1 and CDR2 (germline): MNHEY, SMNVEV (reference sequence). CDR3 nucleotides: TGTGCCAGCAGGAGGGGTCAGAGCAATCAGCCCCAGCATTTT. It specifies CASRRGQSNQPQHF.

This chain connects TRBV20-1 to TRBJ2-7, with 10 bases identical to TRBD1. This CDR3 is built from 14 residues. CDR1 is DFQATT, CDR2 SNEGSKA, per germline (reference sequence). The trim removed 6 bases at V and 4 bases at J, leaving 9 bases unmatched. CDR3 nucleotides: TGCAGTGCCGAAGGGGGACAGGGGATGTACGAGCAGTACTTC. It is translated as CSAEGGQGMYEQYF.

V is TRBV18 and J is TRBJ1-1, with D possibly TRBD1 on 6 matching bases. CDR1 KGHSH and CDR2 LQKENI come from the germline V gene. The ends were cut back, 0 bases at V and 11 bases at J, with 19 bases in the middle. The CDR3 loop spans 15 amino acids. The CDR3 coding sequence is TGTGCCAGCTCACCACCCTCCAAGACCAGGGGTGTCGCTTTCTTT. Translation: CASSPPSKTRGVAFF. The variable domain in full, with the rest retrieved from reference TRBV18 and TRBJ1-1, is NAGVMQNPRHLVRRRGQEARLRCSPMKGHSHVYWYRQLPEEGLKFMVYLQKENIIDESGMPKERFSAEFPKEGPSILRIQQVVRGDSAAYFCASSPPSKTRGVAFFGQGTRLTVV.

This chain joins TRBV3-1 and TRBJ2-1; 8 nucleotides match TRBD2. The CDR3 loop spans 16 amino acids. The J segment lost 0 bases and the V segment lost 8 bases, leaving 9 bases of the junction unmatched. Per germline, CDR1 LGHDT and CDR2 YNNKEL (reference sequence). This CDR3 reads CASPARGGSSYNEQFF. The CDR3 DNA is TGTGCCAGCCCCGCGCGCGGGGGGAGCTCCTACAATGAGCAGTTCTTC.

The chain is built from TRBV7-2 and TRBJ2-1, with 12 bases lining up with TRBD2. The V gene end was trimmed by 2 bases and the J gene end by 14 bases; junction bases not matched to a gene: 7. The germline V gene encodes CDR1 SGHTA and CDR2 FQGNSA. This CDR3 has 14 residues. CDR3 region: CASSLTGLAGSEFF. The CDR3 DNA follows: TGTGCCAGCAGCTTAACCGGACTAGCGGGGTCGGAGTTCTTC. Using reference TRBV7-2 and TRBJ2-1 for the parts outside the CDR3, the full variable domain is GAGVSQSPSNKVTEKGKDVELRCDPISGHTALYWYRQSLGQGLEFLIYFQGNSAPDKSGLPSDRFSAERTGGSVSTLTIQRTQQEDSAVYLCASSLTGLAGSEFFGPGTRLTVL.

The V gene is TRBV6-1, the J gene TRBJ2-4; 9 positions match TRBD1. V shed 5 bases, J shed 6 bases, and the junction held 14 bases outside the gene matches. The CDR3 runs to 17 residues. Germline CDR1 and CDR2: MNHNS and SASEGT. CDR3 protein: CASSPGQGSTFRNIQYF. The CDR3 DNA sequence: TGTGCCAGCAGTCCGGGACAGGGTAGTACCTTTAGAAACATTCAGTACTTC.

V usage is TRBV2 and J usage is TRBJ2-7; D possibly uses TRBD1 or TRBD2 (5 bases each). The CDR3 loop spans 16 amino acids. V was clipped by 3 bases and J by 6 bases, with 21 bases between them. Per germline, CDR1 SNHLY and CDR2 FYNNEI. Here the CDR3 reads CASSDRTRVLGAEQYF. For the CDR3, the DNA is TGTGCCAGCAGTGATCGAACCAGGGTCCTGGGAGCCGAGCAGTACTTC.